Listed here are 26 T cell receptor beta chains from one sample, sequenced in a study of Ad26.COV2.S vaccination and SARS-CoV-2 variants. Profiling relied on immunoSEQ multiplex PCR, and the TCRdb table lists in-frame clones only, not all of them. The profile shows roughly 270,000 clones, around 87% of them singletons. As for treatment: around 19 received Ad26.COV2.S at low or high dose, single or two shots; several received placebo; per-sample allocation not given. Day 63 following the first vaccine or placebo injection was when the samples were taken. Sequencing was performed on peripheral blood, taken in a trial of Ad26.COV2.S vaccine versus placebo. Source of these receptors: a person aged 18-65 years who received the Ad26.COV2.S COVID-19 vaccine or a placebo.

The chain has TRBV4-1 and TRBJ1-2; 7 nucleotides match TRBD1. In germline, CDR1 is MGHRA, CDR2 YSYEKL. Germline trimming cut 7 bases from V and 8 bases from J; bases unmatched to any gene: 16. The CDR3 totals 15 residues. In DNA form, the CDR3 reads TGCGCCAGCAACCTCTGGACAGGTGTTGACGGCGGCTACACCTTC. Translating it yields CASNLWTGVDGGYTF.

The chain recombines TRBV7-6 with TRBJ2-3, with 7 nucleotides matching TRBD1. The CDR3 runs to 16 residues. Germline-derived CDR1 and CDR2 are SGHVS and FNYEAQ. V dropped 5 bases and J dropped 3; count of bases not matched to a gene: 11. The CDR3 protein is CASSHRRQGWTDTQYF. The CDR3 DNA follows: TGTGCCAGCAGCCATAGAAGACAGGGATGGACAGATACGCAGTATTTT. Combining the CDR3 with reference TRBV7-6 and TRBJ2-3 gives the whole variable domain GAGVSQSPRYKVTKRGQDVALRCDPISGHVSLYWYRQALGQGPEFLTYFNYEAQQDKSGLPNDRFSAERPEGSISTLTIQRTEQRDSAMYRCASSHRRQGWTDTQYFGPGTRLTVL.

The chain recombines TRBV5-1 with TRBJ2-1; D remains ambiguous. There are 13 residues in the CDR3. Germline V gives CDR1 SGHRS, CDR2 YFSETQ. V was pared by 1 base and J by 5 bases, with 7 bases between. CDR3 sequence reads: CASSLIVHNEQFF. Written as DNA, the CDR3 is TGCGCCAGCAGCTTGATTGTCCACAATGAGCAGTTCTTC.

The chain carries TRBV9 and TRBJ1-1; no firm D call. V was clipped by 6 bases and J by 5 bases, with 14 bases between them. CDR3 length: 13 amino acids. The germline V gene encodes CDR1 SGDLS and CDR2 YYNGEE. CDR3 nucleotide sequence: TGTGCCAGCACTACCGTTTTGGGGACTGAAGCTTTCTTT. Translation: CASTTVLGTEAFF.

This clone was seen once. The chain joins TRBV28 to TRBJ2-2; D is perhaps TRBD2 (5 bases). V was clipped by 1 base and J by 6 bases, with 12 bases between them. The CDR3 sequence is 15 residues long. CDR1 and CDR2 (germline): MDHEN, SYDVKM. The CDR3 region is CASSLSLGSAGELFF. The CDR3 DNA reads as TGTGCCAGCAGTTTATCCCTCGGTAGCGCCGGGGAGCTGTTTTTT.

This chain uses TRBV13 with TRBJ1-2; TRBD1 might be the D (6 bases). Germline V lookup: CDR1 PRHDT, CDR2 FYEKMQ (reference sequence). This CDR3 comprises 13 residues. The germline V and J ends were trimmed by 5 bases and 4 bases, with 11 bases remaining between them. CDR3 region: CASSPYRAYGYTF. The CDR3 bases are TGTGCCAGCAGCCCCTACAGGGCCTATGGCTACACCTTC.

The chain links TRBV7-9 to TRBJ2-1; 10 nucleotides agree with TRBD1. Germline V CDR1 and CDR2: SEHNR, FQNEAQ (reference sequence). CDR3 length equals 17 residues. V was clipped by 5 bases and J by 7 bases; unmatched bases: 14. CDR3 in DNA: TGTGCCAGCAGCCCTCGGCCGGGACAGGGGAGGGGGAATGAGCAGTTCTTC. Its translation is CASSPRPGQGRGNEQFF. Complete variable domain (other parts from reference TRBV7-9 and TRBJ2-1): DTGVSQNPRHKITKRGQNVTFRCDPISEHNRLYWYRQTLGQGPEFLTYFQNEAQLEKSRLLSDRFSAERPKGSFSTLEIQRTEQGDSAMYLCASSPRPGQGRGNEQFFGPGTRLTVL.

The chain links TRBV30 to TRBJ2-1, with 10 bases that match TRBD2. Per germline, CDR1 GTSNPN and CDR2 SVGIG (reference sequence). CDR3 size: 17 residues. With 5 bases clipped from V and 0 bases from J, the junction kept 10 bases outside the gene matches. The CDR3 protein is CAWGGVAGGSSYNEQFF. Here the CDR3 DNA reads TGTGCCTGGGGAGGGGTAGCGGGGGGAAGCTCCTACAATGAGCAGTTCTTC.

This clone was seen just once. The gene calls are TRBV4-1 and TRBJ2-3; TRBD2 matches 13 bases. The germline gives CDR1 MGHRA, CDR2 YSYEKL. CDR3 length: 17 residues. V shed 3 bases and J 4 bases; nucleotides not matched to a gene: 7. CDR3 nucleotides: TGCGCCAGCAGCCACCGACTAGCGGGGGGCGCGGCAGATACGCAGTATTTT. Residues: CASSHRLAGGAADTQYF.

Written as DNA, the CDR3 is TGTGCCAGCAGCCCACAGATAGGGGTCACCGGGGAGCTGTTTTTT. The encoded protein is CASSPQIGVTGELFF. This chain uses TRBV7-2 with TRBJ2-2; D might be TRBD1 (5 bases). V lost 5 bases and J 4 bases, leaving 14 bases between the germline ends. Germline CDR1 is SGHTA and CDR2 is FQGNSA. The CDR3 totals 15 residues.

This clone was recorded only once. Distinct nucleotide sequences in the sample also encode this CDR3. This rearrangement joins TRBV12-3 or TRBV12-4 to TRBJ1-2, with D unresolved. Trimming removed 3 bases at V and 2 bases at J, with 7 bases between. The CDR3 spans 13 residues. CDR3 coding DNA: TGTGCCAGCAGTTTGGGAACGAACTATGGCTACACCTTC. This gives the protein CASSLGTNYGYTF.

This chain links TRBV6-2 or TRBV6-3 with TRBJ2-7; D remains ambiguous. Trimming removed 5 bases at V and 1 base at J, with 9 bases between. Germline CDR1 MNHEY, CDR2 SVGEGT. This CDR3 has 13 residues. CDR3 nucleotides: TGTGCCAGCAGTAAGGCACGATCCTACGAGCAGTACTTC. It encodes CASSKARSYEQYF.

V gene TRBV18 combines with J gene TRBJ2-1, with unresolved D. The germline V gene encodes CDR1 KGHSH and CDR2 LQKENI. The V end lost 2 bases, the J end lost 1 base, and 12 bases lay between the germline ends. The CDR3 has 16 residues. The CDR3 is CASSPKDGPSYNEQFF. The CDR3 DNA reads TGTGCCAGCTCACCAAAAGACGGGCCGTCCTACAATGAGCAGTTCTTC.

The rearrangement joins TRBV20-1 to TRBJ1-2; no clear D gene. V was shortened by 3 bases and J by 14 bases, with 16 bases between the two germline ends. The length of the CDR3 is 11 residues. Germline V gene data show CDR1 as DFQATT and CDR2 as SNEGSKA (reference sequence). In DNA form, the CDR3 reads TGCAGTGCTAGGGAGGACCGGGTGGAGACCTTC. As protein: CSAREDRVETF.

V is TRBV6-1 and J is TRBJ1-2, with TRBD1 matching 9 bases. With 4 bases clipped from V and 4 bases from J, the junction kept 10 bases outside the gene matches. CDR1 and CDR2 from the germline V gene are MNHNS and SASEGT. The CDR3 length is 16 residues. The CDR3 DNA reads TGTGCCAGCAGTGGGGGACAGGGACAGCTCCTCTATGGCTACACCTTC. Its translation: CASSGGQGQLLYGYTF.

This clone was detected once. The chain is built from TRBV2 and TRBJ1-2; TRBD1 matches at 10 bases. The length of the CDR3 is 14 residues. Germline values: CDR1 SNHLY, CDR2 FYNNEI. The V and J ends lost 2 bases and 4 bases, in that order; junction bases with no gene match: 1. The CDR3 DNA is TGTGCCAGCAGTGAAAGGGACAGGGGCTATGGCTACACCTTC. The encoded protein is CASSERDRGYGYTF.

V usage is TRBV28 and J usage is TRBJ1-1, with TRBD1 identical over 9 bases. The length of the CDR3 is 14 residues. Trimming at V came to 3 bases and at J to 5 bases, leaving 4 bases not matched to a gene. Germline CDR1 MDHEN, CDR2 SYDVKM. CDR3 nucleotide sequence: TGTGCCAGCAGTTTGACAGGGGGAGGGACTGAAGCTTTCTTT. Translating gives CASSLTGGGTEAFF. The variable domain in full, with the rest retrieved from reference TRBV28 and TRBJ1-1, is DVKVTQSSRYLVKRTGEKVFLECVQDMDHENMFWYRQDPGLGLRLIYFSYDVKMKEKGDIPEGYSVSREKKERFSLILESASTNQTSMYLCASSLTGGGTEAFFGQGTRLTVV.

The V gene is TRBV7-2, the J gene TRBJ1-2; 8 positions agree with TRBD1. This CDR3 has 16 amino acids. Germline assignment: CDR1 SGHTA and CDR2 FQGNSA. V shed 0 bases and J 8 bases; nucleotides not matched to a gene: 11. This CDR3 is CASSLASTGALQGYTF. In DNA, the CDR3 is TGTGCCAGCAGCTTAGCGTCGACAGGGGCTCTACAAGGCTACACCTTC.

The V gene is TRBV10-3, the J gene TRBJ1-1; D may be TRBD1 (5 bases). In germline, CDR1 is ENHRY, CDR2 SYGVKD. V shed 11 bases and J shed 4 bases, with 11 bases lying between them. The CDR3 covers 11 residues. CDR3 loop: CASEGATEAFF. CDR3 nucleotide sequence: TGTGCCTCGGAAGGGGCCACTGAAGCTTTCTTT.

The count of this clone is one. This chain connects TRBV25-1 to TRBJ1-2, with 8 positions matching TRBD1. With 6 bases clipped from V and 4 bases from J, the junction kept 4 bases outside the gene matches. Germline lookup yields CDR1 MGHDK and CDR2 SYGVNS. The CDR3 is made up of 13 amino acids. The CDR3 DNA reads as TGTGCCAGCAGCTCAGGGGGCAGCTATGGCTACACCTTC. This sequence encodes CASSSGGSYGYTF.

The V gene is TRBV5-4, the J gene TRBJ2-5; D gene uncertain. The CDR3 has 14 residues. Trimming took 3 bases from V and 5 from J, leaving 14 bases between them. The V gene's germline CDR1 is SGHNT and CDR2 YYREEE (reference sequence). CDR3: CASSYDPVGETQYF. In DNA, the CDR3 is TGTGCCAGCAGCTACGACCCGGTGGGCGAGACCCAGTACTTC.

The gene calls are TRBV30 and TRBJ1-2, with D possibly TRBD1 on 5 matching bases. CDR3 length: 15 amino acids. V shed 1 base and J shed 4 bases, with 16 bases lying between them. Germline CDR1 GTSNPN, CDR2 SVGIG (reference sequence). The CDR3 spells CAWSDRSGRGYGYTF. CDR3 DNA sequence: TGTGCCTGGAGTGACAGGTCCGGTAGGGGCTATGGCTACACCTTC.

Concerning this clone itself: Other DNA sequences in the same sample also yield this CDR3. The chain has TRBV7-9 and TRBJ2-2; D unclear. V was pared by 5 bases and J by 4 bases, with 5 bases between. Germline CDR1 and CDR2: SEHNR and FQNEAQ (reference sequence). The CDR3 is 12 amino acids. The CDR3 bases are TGTGCCAGCAGCCGCCCCACCGGGGAGCTGTTTTTT. This translates into CASSRPTGELFF.

Here the CDR3 reads CASSQDLSGREKLFF. CDR3 bases: TGTGCCAGCAGCCAAGATCTGTCAGGGCGGGAAAAACTGTTTTTT. V and J are TRBV3-1 (or the pseudogene TRBV3-2) and TRBJ1-4; maybe TRBD1 (5 bases). Germline V gene sequence: CDR1 LGHDT, CDR2 YNNKEL (reference sequence). Trimming shortened V by 0 bases and J by 8 bases, and 13 bases separated the two germline ends. This CDR3 is built from 15 residues.

This sequence joins TRBV7-9 and TRBJ2-7, with 11 bases matching TRBD2. Per the germline V gene, CDR1 is SEHNR and CDR2 is FQNEAQ (reference sequence). The CDR3 loop spans 15 amino acids. The V segment lost 5 bases and the J segment 1 base; nucleotides outside the gene matches: 4. CDR3 in DNA: TGTGCCAGCAGCCCTAGCGGGGGGCCGTCCTACGAGCAGTACTTC. Translated: CASSPSGGPSYEQYF.

V is TRBV12-5 and J is TRBJ2-1, with D possibly matching TRBD1 (6 bases). Trimming took 2 bases from V and 8 from J, leaving 13 bases between them. The CDR3 covers 14 residues. Germline V gives CDR1 LGHNT, CDR2 FRNRAP. CDR3 region: CASGLRQVVDEQFF. DNA of the CDR3: TGTGCTAGTGGTTTGAGACAGGTTGTGGATGAGCAGTTCTTC.